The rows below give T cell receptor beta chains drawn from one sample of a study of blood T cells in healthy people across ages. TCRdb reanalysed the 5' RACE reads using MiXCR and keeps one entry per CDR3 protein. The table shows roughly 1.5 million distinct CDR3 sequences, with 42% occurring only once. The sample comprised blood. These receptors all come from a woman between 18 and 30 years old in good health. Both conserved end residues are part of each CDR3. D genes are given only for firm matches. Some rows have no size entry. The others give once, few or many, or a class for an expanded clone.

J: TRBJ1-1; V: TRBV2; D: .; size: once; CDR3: CASRGRPLNTEAFF; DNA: TGTGCCAGCAGGGGCAGACCCTTGAACACTGAAGCTTTCTTT
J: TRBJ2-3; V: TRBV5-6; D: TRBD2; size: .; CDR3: CASTHDGGGTDTQYF; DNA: TGTGCCAGCACCCATGACGGCGGGGGAACAGATACGCAGTATTTT
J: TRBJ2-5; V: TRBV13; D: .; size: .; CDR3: CASSAGSLRGGRTQYF; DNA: TGTGCCAGCAGCGCCGGCTCTTTGCGAGGAGGGCGGACCCAGTACTTC
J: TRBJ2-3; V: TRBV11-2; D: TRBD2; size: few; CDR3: CASSFDWREDTDTQYF; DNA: TGTGCCAGCAGCTTTGACTGGCGGGAGGACACAGATACGCAGTATTTT
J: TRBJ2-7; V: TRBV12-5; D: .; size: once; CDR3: CASGLDSFSSYEQYF; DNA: TGTGCTAGTGGTTTGGACAGTTTCAGCTCCTACGAGCAGTACTTC
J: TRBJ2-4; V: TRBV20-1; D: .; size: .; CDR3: CSARKGLGKNIQYF; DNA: TGCAGTGCTAGGAAGGGGCTGGGCAAAAACATTCAGTACTTC
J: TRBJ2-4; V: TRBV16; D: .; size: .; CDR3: CASTAPTSENIQYF; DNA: TGTGCCAGCACCGCCCCTACGTCAGAAAACATTCAGTACTTC
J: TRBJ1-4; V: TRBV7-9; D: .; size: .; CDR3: CASSPSPDQVSNEKLFF; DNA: TGTGCCAGCAGCCCTAGTCCCGACCAGGTTTCTAATGAAAAACTGTTTTTT
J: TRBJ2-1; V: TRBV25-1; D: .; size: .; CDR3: CASSDREPRGYNEQFF; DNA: TGTGCCAGCAGTGACCGGGAGCCAAGGGGCTACAATGAGCAGTTCTTC
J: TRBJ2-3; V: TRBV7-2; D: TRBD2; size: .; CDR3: CASSLVGTSGIRADTQYF; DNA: TGTGCCAGCAGCTTAGTGGGGACTAGCGGGATCCGGGCAGATACGCAGTATTTT
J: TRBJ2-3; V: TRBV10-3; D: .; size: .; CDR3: CAISVGSSDTQYF; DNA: TGTGCCATCAGTGTCGGCTCCTCAGATACGCAGTATTTT
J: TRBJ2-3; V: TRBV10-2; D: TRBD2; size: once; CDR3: CTSSWSGGESDMQYF; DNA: TGCACCAGCAGCTGGAGCGGGGGGGAATCAGATATGCAGTATTTT
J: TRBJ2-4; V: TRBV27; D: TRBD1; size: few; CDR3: CASSISGTGEQYF; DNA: TGTGCCAGCAGCATATCCGGGACAGGAGAGCAGTACTTC
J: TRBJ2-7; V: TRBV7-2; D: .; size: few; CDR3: CASSLRDFSEQYF; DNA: TGTGCCAGCAGCCTCCGGGACTTCTCCGAGCAGTACTTC
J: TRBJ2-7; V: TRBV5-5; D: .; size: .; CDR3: CASSSPSRYEQYF; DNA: TGTGCCAGCAGCTCTCCGTCGCGTTACGAGCAGTACTTC